Each of the 8 T cell receptor beta chains below was sequenced from the same sample in a study of T cells in Graves' hyperthyroidism and ophthalmopathy. The TCR beta CDR3 regions underwent amplification using RNA transcripts as the source. Carried out on the TCR CDR3, a first-round RT-PCR used the HTBI primer set. MiXCR, applied by TCRdb to the multiplex PCR reads, yields one record per CDR3 protein. The data show 300,000 to 500,000 distinct CDR3 sequences, with around 14% seen just once and roughly 33% held by the top ten. The material sequenced was blood. The receptors come from a woman in her twenties or thirties with Graves' hyperthyroidism.

The J gene is TRBJ1-4, the V gene TRBV20-1, with 8 positions matching TRBD1. V gave up 6 bases and J gave up 7 bases; unmatched junction bases: 13. Germline V lookup: CDR1 DFQATT, CDR2 SNEGSKA (reference sequence). This CDR3 comprises 15 residues. The CDR3 sequence is CSAPRAGGGGEKLFF. DNA for the CDR3: TGCAGTGCCCCACGGGCAGGGGGCGGGGGTGAAAAACTGTTTTTT.

In this sample, this clonotype turned up many times. The chain recombines TRBV27 with TRBJ2-1; TRBD1 matches 10 bases. The CDR3 runs 16 residues. Germline V lookup: CDR1 MNHEY, CDR2 SMNVEV (reference sequence). Germline trimming cut 3 bases from V and 6 bases from J; bases unmatched to any gene: 8. The CDR3 DNA reads as TGTGCCAGCAGTTTTCTGGACAGGGGGGGTCGCAATGAGCAGTTCTTC. Residues: CASSFLDRGGRNEQFF.

This clonotype has just a few counts. The chain employs TRBV24-1 and TRBJ2-1; maybe TRBD1 (6 bases). V was shortened by 8 bases and J by 7 bases, with 11 bases between the two germline ends. This CDR3 comprises 12 residues. CDR1 is KGHDR, CDR2 SFDVKD, per germline. The CDR3 sequence is CATKDSLNEQFF. The CDR3 DNA sequence: TGTGCCACCAAGGACAGCCTTAATGAGCAGTTCTTC.

A few counts support this clonotype. The rearrangement joins TRBV6-1 to TRBJ1-4, with a tentative D call TRBD1 (6 bases). The CDR3 sequence is 14 residues long. CDR1 and CDR2 from the germline V gene are MNHNS and SASEGT. Trimming cost V 6 bases and J 4 bases, with 12 bases left between them. CDR3 in DNA: TGTGCCAGCAGGGAACAGGGATATAATGAAAAACTGTTTTTT. Encoded protein: CASREQGYNEKLFF.

The rearrangement links TRBV4-2 to TRBJ2-5; 11 bases are shared with TRBD2. The germline gives CDR1 LGHNA, CDR2 YNFKEQ. The CDR3 totals 15 residues. Losses at the gene ends were 0 bases for V and 7 bases for J; bases not matched to a gene: 4. The CDR3 DNA follows: TGTGCCAGCAGCCAAGAAAATAGCGGGAGGGGGACCCAGTACTTC. Protein product: CASSQENSGRGTQYF.

This clonotype was counted many times. The chain employs TRBV6-5 and TRBJ2-1, with TRBD1 matching over 9 bases. The CDR3 extends over 15 amino acids. From germline, CDR1 is MNHEY and CDR2 SVGAGI. With 4 bases clipped from V and 9 bases from J, the junction kept 10 bases outside the gene matches. The DNA for the CDR3 is TGTGCCAGCAGTTCGTTTGGGACAGGGTCCTCTGAGCAGTTCTTC. Protein: CASSSFGTGSSEQFF.

There are many counts of this clonotype. This chain uses TRBV3-1 with TRBJ2-1; D remains ambiguous. CDR3 length equals 11 residues. V lost 3 bases, J lost 10 bases, and 7 bases lay in between. Germline assignment: CDR1 LGHDT and CDR2 YNNKEL (reference sequence). This chain's CDR3 is CASSHDREQFF. The CDR3 region has the DNA TGTGCCAGCAGCCATGACCGAGAGCAGTTCTTC.

This clonotype was recorded many times. The chain uses TRBV12-3 or TRBV12-4 and TRBJ1-1; D unresolved. The V end was cut by 5 bases, the J end by 0 bases, with 13 bases between. This CDR3 region has 15 residues. The CDR3 DNA follows: TGTGCCAGCAGTAACAGTAATACCCTGAACACTGAAGCTTTCTTT. This sequence encodes CASSNSNTLNTEAFF.